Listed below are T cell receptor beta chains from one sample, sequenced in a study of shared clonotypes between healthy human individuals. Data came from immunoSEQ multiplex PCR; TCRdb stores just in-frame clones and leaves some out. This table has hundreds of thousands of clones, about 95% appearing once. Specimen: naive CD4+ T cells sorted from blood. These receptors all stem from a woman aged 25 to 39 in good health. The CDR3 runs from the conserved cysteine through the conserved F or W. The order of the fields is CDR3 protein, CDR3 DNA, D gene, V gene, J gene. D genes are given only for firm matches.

CDR3: CASSIGKTRPSYNEQFF
DNA: TGTGCCAGTAGTATAGGCAAAACTAGACCCTCCTACAATGAGCAGTTCTTC
D: .
V: TRBV19
J: TRBJ2-1

CDR3: CASRTGLSQPQHF
DNA: TGTGCCAGCAGGACAGGTTTAAGTCAGCCCCAGCATTTT
D: .
V: TRBV6-5
J: TRBJ1-5

CDR3: CASSYQLSYEQYF
DNA: TGTGCCAGCAGTTACCAACTCTCCTACGAGCAGTACTTC
D: .
V: TRBV27
J: TRBJ2-7

CDR3: CATRGFNEQYF
DNA: TGTGCCACCCGGGGGTTTAACGAGCAGTACTTC
D: .
V: TRBV28
J: TRBJ2-7

CDR3: CASRQPPGGDEQYF
DNA: TGTGCCAGCAGGCAACCTCCAGGGGGGGACGAGCAGTACTTC
D: .
V: TRBV28
J: TRBJ2-7

CDR3: CASRPGLAGVYEQYF
DNA: TGTGCCAGCAGACCCGGACTAGCGGGAGTATACGAGCAGTACTTC
D: TRBD2
V: TRBV28
J: TRBJ2-7

CDR3: CASRAGTSSALRNNEQFF
DNA: TGTGCCAGCAGAGCCGGGACTAGCTCCGCCCTCCGAAACAATGAGCAGTTCTTC
D: TRBD2
V: TRBV19
J: TRBJ2-1

CDR3: CASSLADRHGYTF
DNA: TGTGCCAGCAGCTTGGCCGACAGACATGGCTACACCTTC
D: .
V: TRBV5-5
J: TRBJ1-2

CDR3: CASSLSFAGSFYEQYF
DNA: TGTGCCAGCAGCTTGTCCTTCGCAGGGTCGTTCTACGAGCAGTACTTC
D: .
V: TRBV5-5
J: TRBJ2-7

CDR3: CASSLGSGPLDTQYF
DNA: TGTGCCAGCAGCTTAGGCAGCGGGCCCCTGGATACGCAGTATTTT
D: .
V: TRBV7-9
J: TRBJ2-3

CDR3: CASSPGTGTDTQYF
DNA: TGTGCCAGCTCACCCGGGACAGGCACAGATACGCAGTATTTT
D: TRBD1
V: TRBV18
J: TRBJ2-3

CDR3: CASRGLGANVLTF
DNA: TGTGCCAGCAGGGGTCTTGGGGCCAACGTCCTGACTTTC
D: .
V: TRBV2
J: TRBJ2-6

CDR3: CASSRGLGLAAYEQYF
DNA: TGTGCCAGTAGTAGGGGTTTAGGACTAGCGGCCTACGAGCAGTACTTC
D: TRBD2
V: TRBV19
J: TRBJ2-7